The clone carrying this TCR beta chain was observed many times. What it binds is unknown. This sample was taken from a study of T cells after posttransplantation cyclophosphamide. The study, taken as a whole, reports: Recipient CMV seropositivity and CMV reactivation strongly tracked TRB clonality. Tissue-infiltrating T cells from skin or gut overlapped little with blood T cells.

TCRdb keeps only in-frame clones here, not all; method: immunoSEQ multiplex PCR. The data show tens of thousands of clones, none appearing only once, with roughly 2.5% held by the ten largest. The related graft donor's blood sample was taken on the day of bone marrow donation. Trimming stripped 0 bases from V and 5 bases from J, with 20 bases between. Looked up from germline, CDR1 is LNHDA and CDR2 is SQIVND (reference sequence). This CDR3 region has 18 residues. The clonotype was recovered from a woman aged 55 to 70 in good health, CMV-negative, and a related stem cell transplant donor. V gene TRBV19 combines with J gene TRBJ2-1; the D gene is possibly TRBD1 (6 bases). Sequencing used PBMCs. This chain's CDR3 is CASSIDLGIGGINNEQFF. As DNA, the CDR3 is TGTGCCAGTAGTATAGATCTGGGGATAGGGGGTATAAACAATGAGCAGTTCTTC. The whole variable domain, remainder taken from reference TRBV19 and TRBJ2-1, is DGGITQSPKYLFRKEGQNVTLSCEQNLNHDAMYWYRQDPGQGLRLIYYSQIVNDFQKGDIAEGYSVSREKKESFPLTVTSAQKNPTAFYLCASSIDLGIGGINNEQFFGPGTRLTVL.